The T cell receptor (beta chain) described here comes from a study of T cell responses to AZD1222 COVID-19 vaccine. Findings and caveats of the study: Close to half of all spike-specific TCRs reportedly target regions of the variants that are unmutated. Following two doses of AZD1222, Spike-specific TCR breadth and depth rose. Only five or six individuals given AZD1222 were seropositive at baseline.

Germline V gene lookup returns CDR1 LGHNA and CDR2 YSLEER. V dropped 6 bases and J dropped 4 bases, with 10 bases sitting between them. The length of the CDR3 is 13 residues. The protocol was immunoSEQ multiplex PCR, while the TCRdb copy is restricted to in-frame clones and leaves out a portion. The data hold some 200,000 clones, with just over 90% observed a single time. This clone appeared once. What it recognizes is unknown. Pooling of second doses given at about 4 or about 12 weeks was done. The V call is TRBV4-3, the J call TRBJ1-3; D unresolved. The material was peripheral blood, obtained 28 days after the second AZD1222 dose. This receptor was taken from an adult who received the AZD1222 COVID-19 vaccine. As DNA, the CDR3 is TGCGCCAGCAGTCCCGACGCAGGAAACACCATATATTTT. This sequence encodes CASSPDAGNTIYF.